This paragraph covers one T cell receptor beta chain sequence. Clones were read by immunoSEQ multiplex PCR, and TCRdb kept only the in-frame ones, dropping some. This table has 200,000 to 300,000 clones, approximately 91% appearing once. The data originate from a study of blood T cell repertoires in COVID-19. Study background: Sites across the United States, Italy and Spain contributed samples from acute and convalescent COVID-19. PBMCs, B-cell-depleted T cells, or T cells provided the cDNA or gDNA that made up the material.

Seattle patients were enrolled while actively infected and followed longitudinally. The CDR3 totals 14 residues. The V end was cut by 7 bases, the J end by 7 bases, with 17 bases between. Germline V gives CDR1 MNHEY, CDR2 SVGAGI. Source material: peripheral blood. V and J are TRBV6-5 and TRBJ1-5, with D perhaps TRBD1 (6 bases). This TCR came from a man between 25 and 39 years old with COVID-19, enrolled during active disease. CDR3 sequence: CASTSYGTKQPQHF. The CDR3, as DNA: TGTGCCAGCACTTCATACGGGACAAAACAGCCCCAGCATTTT.